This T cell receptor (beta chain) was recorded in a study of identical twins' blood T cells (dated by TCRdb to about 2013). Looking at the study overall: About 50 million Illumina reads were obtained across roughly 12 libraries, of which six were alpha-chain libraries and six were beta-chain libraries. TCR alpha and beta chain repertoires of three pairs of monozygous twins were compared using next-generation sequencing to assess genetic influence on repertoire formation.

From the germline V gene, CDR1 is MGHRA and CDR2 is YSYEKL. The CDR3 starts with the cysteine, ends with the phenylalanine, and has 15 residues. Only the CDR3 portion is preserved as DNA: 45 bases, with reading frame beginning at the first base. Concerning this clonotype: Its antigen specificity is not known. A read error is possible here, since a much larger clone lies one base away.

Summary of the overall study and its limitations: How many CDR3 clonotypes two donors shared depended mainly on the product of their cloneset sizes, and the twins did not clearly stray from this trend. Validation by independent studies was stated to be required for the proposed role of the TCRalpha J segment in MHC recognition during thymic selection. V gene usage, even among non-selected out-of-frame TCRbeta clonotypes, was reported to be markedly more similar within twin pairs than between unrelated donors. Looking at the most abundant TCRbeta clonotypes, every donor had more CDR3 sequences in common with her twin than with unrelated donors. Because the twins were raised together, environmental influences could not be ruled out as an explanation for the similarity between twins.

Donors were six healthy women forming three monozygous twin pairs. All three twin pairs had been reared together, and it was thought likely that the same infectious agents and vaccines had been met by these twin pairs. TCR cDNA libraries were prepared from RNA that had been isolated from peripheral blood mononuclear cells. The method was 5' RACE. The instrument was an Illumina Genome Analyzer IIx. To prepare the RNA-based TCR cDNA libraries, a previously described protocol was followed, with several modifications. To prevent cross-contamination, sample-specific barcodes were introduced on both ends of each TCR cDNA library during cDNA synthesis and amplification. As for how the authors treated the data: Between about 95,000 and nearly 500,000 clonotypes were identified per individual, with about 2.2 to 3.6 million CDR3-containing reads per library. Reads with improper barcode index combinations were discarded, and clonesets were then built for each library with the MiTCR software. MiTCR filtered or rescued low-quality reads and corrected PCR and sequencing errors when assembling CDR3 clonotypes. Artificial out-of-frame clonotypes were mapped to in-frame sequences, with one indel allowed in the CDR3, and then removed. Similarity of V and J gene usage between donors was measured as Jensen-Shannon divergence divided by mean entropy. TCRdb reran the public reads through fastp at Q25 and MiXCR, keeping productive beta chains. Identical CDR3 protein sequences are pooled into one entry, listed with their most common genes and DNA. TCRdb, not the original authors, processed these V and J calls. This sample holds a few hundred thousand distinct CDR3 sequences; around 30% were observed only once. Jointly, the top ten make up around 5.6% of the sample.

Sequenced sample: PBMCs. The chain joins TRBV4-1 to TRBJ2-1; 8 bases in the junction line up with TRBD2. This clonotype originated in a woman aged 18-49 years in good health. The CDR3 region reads CVSSPQRGLYNEQFF. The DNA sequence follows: TGCGTCAGCAGCCCCCAGCGGGGGCTCTACAATGAGCAGTTCTTC.